Following are 29 T cell receptor beta chains from one sample sequenced in a study of blood T cell repertoires in COVID-19. The protocol was immunoSEQ multiplex PCR, while the TCRdb copy is restricted to in-frame clones and leaves out a portion. The data hold approximately 300,000 clones, with about nine tenths observed a single time. Sequenced input: PBMCs or T cells enriched from blood (not recorded which). Receptor source: a woman aged 18-30 years who had recovered from COVID-19.

The chain carries TRBV6-5 and TRBJ2-7; TRBD2 matches at 7 bases. The CDR3 is 15 amino acids. Germline V CDR1 and CDR2: MNHEY, SVGAGI. J lost 5 bases, V lost 4 bases, and 11 bases had no gene match. The CDR3 here is CASSSLLATSNEQYF. In DNA form, the CDR3 reads TGTGCCAGCAGTTCCCTACTAGCGACCTCTAACGAGCAGTACTTC.

The chain joins TRBV28 to TRBJ1-2; unclear D gene. V was shortened by 6 bases and J by 2 bases, with 16 bases between the two germline ends. There are 15 residues in the CDR3. Germline-derived CDR1 and CDR2 are MDHEN and SYDVKM. CDR3 coding DNA: TGTGCCAGCAGCCCCTCCTCCCTAGGCAACTATGGCTACACCTTC. It specifies CASSPSSLGNYGYTF.

The rearrangement links TRBV14 to TRBJ2-3; D gene unclear. This CDR3 is 14 amino acids long. CDR1 is SGHDN, CDR2 FVKESK, per germline. V shed 2 bases and J shed 0 bases, with 6 bases lying between them. The CDR3 protein is CASSQLSSTDTQYF. DNA of the CDR3: TGTGCCAGCAGCCAACTTAGTAGCACAGATACGCAGTATTTT.

J is TRBJ2-7 and V is TRBV19, with 7 bases lining up with TRBD1. The CDR3 loop spans 15 amino acids. CDR1 and CDR2 (germline): LNHDA, SQIVND (reference sequence). V gave up 5 bases and J gave up 2 bases; unmatched junction bases: 9. The CDR3 spells CASSLTRDRTYEQYF. CDR3 DNA: TGTGCCAGTAGTCTTACCCGGGACAGAACCTACGAGCAGTACTTC.

The chain uses TRBV11-2 and TRBJ2-1, with 9 bases fitting TRBD2. The trim removed 5 bases at V and 8 bases at J, leaving 10 bases unmatched. This CDR3 region has 15 residues. Germline V gives CDR1 SGHAT, CDR2 FQNNGV. The CDR3 coding sequence is TGTGCCAGCAGCCCCCCAGCGGGGGGTCTCGATGAGCAGTTCTTC. Translating gives CASSPPAGGLDEQFF. Full variable domain (missing parts from reference TRBV11-2 and TRBJ2-1): EAGVAQSPRYKIIEKRQSVAFWCNPISGHATLYWYQQILGQGPKLLIQFQNNGVVDDSQLPKDRFSAERLKGVDSTLKIQPAKLEDSAVYLCASSPPAGGLDEQFFGPGTRLTVL.

The chain has TRBV5-6 and TRBJ1-1; D perhaps matches TRBD1 (5 bases). Germline lookup yields CDR1 SGHDT and CDR2 YYEEEE. The CDR3 runs to 16 residues. V lost 3 bases to trimming and J lost 1 base, with 16 bases between them. The CDR3 spells CASSSDLRAGNTEAFF. Written as DNA, the CDR3 is TGTGCCAGCAGCTCGGACCTCAGGGCCGGGAACACTGAAGCTTTCTTT.

As regards this clone: Additional DNA sequences in this sample encode the identical CDR3. The CDR3 DNA follows: TGTGCCAGTAGCCCCCGGGGTTACAATGAGCAGTTCTTC. It yields the protein CASSPRGYNEQFF. V is TRBV19 and J is TRBJ2-1; possibly TRBD2 for D (5 bases). With 6 bases removed from V and 4 bases from J, the gap between germline ends came to 10 bases. The CDR3 is made up of 13 amino acids. Germline lookup yields CDR1 LNHDA and CDR2 SQIVND (reference sequence).

This sequence joins TRBV5-1 and TRBJ1-1, with TRBD1 matching 7 bases. CDR1 is SGHRS, CDR2 YFSETQ, per germline. The CDR3 has 12 residues. Losses at the gene ends were 3 bases for V and 9 bases for J; bases not matched to a gene: 5. In nucleotides, the CDR3 is TGCGCCAGCAGCTCACCGGGACAGCAAGCTTTCTTT. This translates into CASSSPGQQAFF. The complete variable domain, with remaining parts taken from reference TRBV5-1 and TRBJ1-1, reads KAGVTQTPRYLIKTRGQQVTLSCSPISGHRSVSWYQQTPGQGLQFLFEYFSETQRNKGNFPGRFSGRQFSNSRSEMNVSTLELGDSALYLCASSSPGQQAFFGQGTRLTVV.

J is TRBJ1-4 and V is TRBV2, with 10 bases matching TRBD1. The junction had 3 bases not matched to a gene; V was cut back by 6 bases and J by 5 bases. The CDR3 is made up of 14 amino acids. Germline V gene sequence: CDR1 SNHLY, CDR2 FYNNEI. The CDR3 spells CASSEDRGNEKLFF. For the CDR3, the DNA is TGTGCCAGCAGCGAGGACAGGGGGAATGAAAAACTGTTTTTT.

The chain links TRBV5-1 to TRBJ2-7; a possible D gene is TRBD1 (5 bases). Trimming stripped 0 bases from V and 4 bases from J, with 14 bases between. The CDR3 contains 15 residues. Germline V lookup: CDR1 SGHRS, CDR2 YFSETQ. The CDR3 loop reads CASSLAVGLEYEQYF. CDR3 bases: TGCGCCAGCAGCTTGGCCGTGGGGCTTGAGTACGAGCAGTACTTC.

The J gene is TRBJ2-7, the V gene TRBV24-1; possible D gene TRBD1, 5 bases. The V gene's germline CDR1 is KGHDR and CDR2 SFDVKD. The CDR3 runs to 22 residues. V was shortened by 0 bases and J by 2 bases, with 31 bases between the two germline ends. In DNA form, the CDR3 reads TGTGCCACCAGTGATTTGCAATCAGCCAAGCCCATTAACAGGATACCTGCCTACGAGCAGTACTTC. Protein: CATSDLQSAKPINRIPAYEQYF.

This chain uses TRBV19 with TRBJ2-5; D call uncertain. Trimming took off 3 bases at V and 0 bases at J, with 11 bases between the two ends. The germline V gene has CDR1 LNHDA and CDR2 SQIVND (reference sequence). This CDR3 comprises 15 residues. As DNA, the CDR3 is TGTGCCAGTAGTATCGGAGCCCAGTACCAAGAGACCCAGTACTTC. This sequence encodes CASSIGAQYQETQYF.

The chain recombines TRBV29-1 with TRBJ2-7, with D unclear. CDR1 is SQVTM and CDR2 is ANQGSEA in the germline V gene. Trimming took 4 bases from V and 2 from J, leaving 6 bases between them. The CDR3 consists of 11 residues. As DNA, the CDR3 is TGCAGCGTTGTGAGCGCCTACGAGCAGTACTTC. It translates to CSVVSAYEQYF.

CDR3 in amino acids: CASSSGGSYNEQFF. CDR3 DNA sequence: TGTGCCAGCAGCTCAGGTGGGTCCTACAATGAGCAGTTCTTC. This chain links TRBV9 with TRBJ2-1, with D uncertain. Germline V CDR1 and CDR2: SGDLS, YYNGEE. The CDR3 has 14 amino acids. Trimming cost V 4 bases and J 1 base, with 9 bases left between them.

This chain joins TRBV29-1 and TRBJ1-5; tentatively, D is TRBD1 (5 bases). The germline V gene has CDR1 SQVTM and CDR2 ANQGSEA. The germline V and J ends were trimmed by 7 bases and 2 bases, with 18 bases remaining between them. This CDR3 is 15 amino acids long. The CDR3 region is CSADGWTPGNQPQHF. CDR3 DNA: TGCAGCGCTGACGGATGGACACCGGGCAATCAGCCCCAGCATTTT.

The chain employs TRBV7-6 and TRBJ2-2; D is possibly TRBD1 (6 bases). Trimming cost V 2 bases and J 2 bases, with 12 bases left between them. CDR1 is SGHVS, CDR2 FNYEAQ, per germline. The CDR3 is made up of 16 amino acids. The CDR3 nucleotides read TGTGCCAGCAGCTTATCCCGGGACACCAACACCGGGGAGCTGTTTTTT. It encodes CASSLSRDTNTGELFF. The full variable domain, completed using reference TRBV7-6 and TRBJ2-2, is GAGVSQSPRYKVTKRGQDVALRCDPISGHVSLYWYRQALGQGPEFLTYFNYEAQQDKSGLPNDRFSAERPEGSISTLTIQRTEQRDSAMYRCASSLSRDTNTGELFFGEGSRLTVL.

The rearrangement links TRBV20-1 to TRBJ2-2; TRBD2 agrees at 9 bases. After removal of 3 bases from V and 3 bases from J, the junction contained 5 bases not matched to a gene. Germline values: CDR1 DFQATT, CDR2 SNEGSKA (reference sequence). CDR3 length: 15 residues. The CDR3 coding sequence is TGCAGTGCTAGTTCGGGACTAGCATACACCGGGGAGCTGTTTTTT. The encoded protein is CSASSGLAYTGELFF.

CDR3 nucleotides: TGTGCCAGCAGCTTAACCCCTACAGACACTGAAGCTTTCTTT. Residues: CASSLTPTDTEAFF. The chain joins TRBV7-3 to TRBJ1-1; the D is unclear. V was clipped by 0 bases and J by 3 bases, with 8 bases between them. The length of the CDR3 is 14 residues. Germline V gene data show CDR1 as SGHTA and CDR2 as FQGTGA.

The CDR3 sequence: CATKLAGDNEQFF. The CDR3 DNA reads as TGTGCCACCAAACTAGCGGGAGACAATGAGCAGTTCTTC. The chain has TRBV15 and TRBJ2-1; 11 bases are shared with TRBD2. The length of the CDR3 is 13 residues. The ends lost 7 bases at V and 5 bases at J; junction bases unmatched: 1. Germline values: CDR1 LNHNV, CDR2 YYDKDF (reference sequence).

In regard to this clone: One end of the junction does not line up with germline, which may come from a read error. This CDR3 is CAWSVLAVAVNAF. The CDR3 coding sequence is TGTGCCTGGAGTGTACTAGCGGTGGCAGTCAACGCCTTC. The rearrangement uses TRBV30 and TRBJ1-2; D is uncertain. CDR1 and CDR2 from the germline V gene are GTSNPN and SVGIG (reference sequence). The CDR3 covers 13 residues.

V and J are TRBV7-8 and TRBJ1-1; no reliable D call. The CDR3 runs 14 residues. V was trimmed by 5 bases and J by 6 bases, leaving 16 bases between them. The V gene's germline CDR1 is SGHVS and CDR2 FQNEAQ. CDR3 in amino acids: CASSPLTGESEAFF. Written as DNA, the CDR3 is TGTGCCAGCAGCCCCCTAACCGGGGAGTCTGAAGCTTTCTTT.

The CDR3, as DNA: TGTGCCACAAAACAGGGGGGCACAGATACGCAGTATTTT. This translates into CATKQGGTDTQYF. J is TRBJ2-3 and V is TRBV7-9, with 8 nucleotides matching TRBD1. The junction had 4 bases not matched to a gene; V was cut back by 10 bases and J by 1 base. The CDR3 has 13 amino acids. Per germline, CDR1 SEHNR and CDR2 FQNEAQ (reference sequence).

This chain joins TRBV3-1 (or the pseudogene TRBV3-2) and TRBJ1-2; 7 positions agree with TRBD1. CDR3 length: 14 amino acids. Germline lookup yields CDR1 LGHDT and CDR2 YNNKEL (reference sequence). Unmatched junction bases numbered 2, after V lost 4 bases and J lost 0 bases. The chain's CDR3 is CASSRGQPNYGYTF. The CDR3 bases are TGTGCCAGCAGCCGGGGACAGCCTAACTATGGCTACACCTTC.

This clone appeared a single time. This chain joins TRBV30 and TRBJ2-2; 7 bases agree with TRBD1. The trim removed 5 bases at V and 6 bases at J, leaving 9 bases unmatched. Germline values: CDR1 GTSNPN, CDR2 SVGIG (reference sequence). This CDR3 contains 14 residues. In nucleotides, the CDR3 is TGTGCCTGGGGCCCCGGGACAGTAGCCGGGGAGCTGTTTTTT. This codes for CAWGPGTVAGELFF.

This chain connects TRBV3-1 (or the pseudogene TRBV3-2) to TRBJ2-1; 7 bases are shared with TRBD2. V was pared by 1 base and J by 4 bases, with 4 bases of the junction left unmatched. The germline gives CDR1 LGHDT, CDR2 YNNKEL (reference sequence). The CDR3 is 15 residues long. The CDR3 sequence is CASSQGVSGYNEQFF. The CDR3 nucleotides read TGTGCCAGCAGCCAAGGGGTTAGCGGGTACAATGAGCAGTTCTTC.

The V gene is TRBV7-9, the J gene TRBJ2-7; 9 nucleotides line up with TRBD2. V lost 6 bases, J lost 1 base, and 7 bases stayed unmatched. The CDR3 runs to 15 residues. The germline CDR1 and CDR2 sequences are SEHNR and FQNEAQ (reference sequence). As DNA, the CDR3 is TGTGCCAGCAGTCTCCTAGCGGGGAGTTCCTACGAGCAGTACTTC. This codes for CASSLLAGSSYEQYF.

This rearrangement joins TRBV25-1 to TRBJ2-7; no clear D gene. Germline V gene lookup returns CDR1 MGHDK and CDR2 SYGVNS. Trimming stripped 5 bases from V and 5 bases from J, with 13 bases between. There are 13 residues in the CDR3. Written as DNA, the CDR3 is TGTGCCAGCAGTAAAGTTGATGGGCACGAGCAGTACTTC. It is translated as CASSKVDGHEQYF.

The chain links TRBV7-9 to TRBJ1-6, with D possibly TRBD1 on 6 matching bases. V lost 1 base, J lost 3 bases, and 7 bases lay in between. The CDR3 length is 15 residues. Germline V gene sequence: CDR1 SEHNR, CDR2 FQNEAQ (reference sequence). The CDR3 DNA reads TGTGCCAGCAGCTTAGGACAGGACTATAATTCACCCCTCCACTTT. Protein sequence: CASSLGQDYNSPLHF.

The chain combines TRBV5-5 with TRBJ2-7; D is uncertain. V lost 2 bases to trimming and J lost 3 bases, with 6 bases between them. This CDR3 contains 12 residues. CDR1 and CDR2 (germline): SGHKS, YYEKEE (reference sequence). CDR3: CASSFNSYEQYF. The DNA for the CDR3 is TGTGCCAGCAGCTTCAACAGCTACGAGCAGTACTTC.